This T cell receptor (beta chain) was sequenced during a study of shared clonotypes between healthy human individuals. CDR3 length equals 17 residues. Trimming left V 3 bases short and J 2 bases short, with 18 bases between. Germline lookup yields CDR1 MNHNS and CDR2 SASEGT. Overall study findings and caveats: Tissues were not sampled, only blood, and their repertoires likely differ.

Naive-designated CD8 cells lacked CD45RO, were positively enriched for CCR7, and omitted terminally differentiated effector memory CD45RA+ cells. Assay used: immunoSEQ multiplex PCR; TCRdb lists only in-frame clones, some missing. The sample records a few million clones, around 93% being singletons. Worth noting for this clone: The antigen is not known.

Sequencing used naive CD8+ T cells from PBMCs. The receptor comes from a man younger than 30 in good health. Some clones in this sample may be carry-over from other donors' samples. The chain employs TRBV6-1 and TRBJ2-3, with a tentative D call TRBD1 (5 bases). The CDR3 sequence: CASSEYQGVSYTDTQYF. CDR3 coding DNA: TGTGCCAGCAGTGAGTACCAGGGCGTCTCATACACAGATACGCAGTATTTT.